What follows describes a single T cell receptor beta chain. There is no known antigen for this receptor. No much larger clonotype is one base removed from it; base qualities were not supplied. The germline ends are 16 bases apart after V is trimmed by 8 bases and J by 6 bases. The germline V gene (reference sequence) specifies MNHNY as CDR1 and SVGAGI as CDR2. From its cysteine to its phenylalanine, the CDR3 spans 13 amino acids. Only the CDR3 region is kept as DNA, spanning 39 bases read in frame from base 1. This entry comes from a study of blood T cells in healthy people across ages (dated by TCRdb to between 2014 and 2016). In the study overall: Template switching captured roughly one uniquely barcoded TCR beta cDNA molecule per two T cells in model experiments. The study measured age-related changes in TCR beta repertoire diversity using deep sequencing normalized with unique cDNA molecular identifiers. The donors were divided into four age groups: young (average about 15 years), middle-aged (roughly 40), aged (about 60) and long-lived (82). To avoid experimental bias, donors of different ages were randomly spread across the sequencing lanes. Using the same blood draw, the study looked at two additional independent replicas of 1 million unique cDNA reads for two donors, one aged 18 to 29 and the other aged 80 or older.

The roughly 39 donors, aged 6 to 90 years, were systemically healthy Caucasian individuals from Russia. Each donor gave 8 to 10 milliliters of peripheral blood, drawn into EDTA-treated Vacutainer tubes. Ficoll-Paque density-gradient centrifugation was used to isolate PBMCs, with at least 6 million obtained per sample. Total RNA was extracted from PBMCs with Trizol reagent, with at least 6 micrograms obtained per sample. Naive CD45RAhigh/CD27high T cell percentages were measured by flow cytometry on a PBMC aliquot from every donor. The paper as a whole reports these results and caveats: The long-lived group showed more naive CD4+ T cells, fewer expanded clones and increased TCR diversity than the aged group, suggesting age selection. Estimates of total diversity based on one million sequenced T cells were considered lower bounds and underestimates. Conclusive comparison of naive and antigen-experienced compartments was prevented by the profiling of bulk unsorted PBMCs. The percentage of naive T cells measured by flow cytometry correlated strongly with observed TCR beta diversity. As age increased, observed TCR beta diversity per million T cells dropped in a roughly linear way, and a significant reduction was already evident by age about 40. The CMV infection status of donors was not known, potentially confounding age-related changes in expanded clonotypes.

Library preparation employed 5' RACE. Sequencing relied on an Illumina HiSeq 2500. A second PCR of about 6 to 11 cycles was performed with a sample-barcoded 5' primer and a J-beta primer mix. Each TCR beta cDNA molecule received a unique molecular identifier from a template-switch 5' adaptor carrying 12 random nucleotides. Each sample yielded at least 3 million CDR3-containing paired-end reads. The Mint cDNA synthesis kit, primed by a TRBC-specific oligonucleotide, was used to synthesize first-strand cDNA from all RNA. Following uracil-DNA glycosylase treatment, a first 18-cycle PCR with universal primers M1SS and BC2_uni_R was performed on all cDNA. In the original analysis: Each sample was normalized by randomly selecting 1 million high-quality reads, each carrying a distinct molecular identifier. Instead of being binned into consensus sequences, reads that shared molecular identifiers were thrown out. MiTCR, run with a Q25 quality threshold and the strictest error-elimination algorithm, handled CDR3 identification, clonotype clustering and error correction. Lower-bound total TCR beta diversity was estimated with a nonparametric unseen species model using Euler transformation. The public reads were quality trimmed at Q25 with fastp and then assembled into clones with MiXCR by TCRdb, keeping productive beta chains. For every CDR3 protein sequence, its rows merge into one entry that carries the most common genes and DNA. TCRdb's processing, not the authors' own work, is the source of the V and J calls. The sample table contains over 1,200,000 distinct CDR3 sequences; only one count was recorded for 59% of them. The top ten hold roughly 7% of the sample.

This sequence originates from a young man in good health. The sequence joins TRBV6-6 to TRBJ1-1; 5 matching bases give a weak D call of TRBD1. Sequenced sample: blood. The nucleotide sequence is given as TGTGCCAGCGAGGGGCAGGGACTGGCTGAAGCTTTCTTT. Translated, this gives CASEGQGLAEAFF.